The 26 T cell receptor beta chains listed next were all sequenced from one sample in a study of blood T cell repertoires in COVID-19. The table came from immunoSEQ multiplex PCR; TCRdb's copy has only in-frame clones and leaves some out. The table records more than 130,000 clones, 70% to 85% of them present only once. The sample consisted of peripheral blood. The origin of the receptors is a human donor in a cohort sampled during active COVID-19.

The chain is built from TRBV19 and TRBJ1-4; D perhaps matches TRBD1 (5 bases). The CDR3 is 13 residues long. V lost 6 bases, J lost 4 bases, and 9 bases lay in between. Germline values: CDR1 LNHDA, CDR2 SQIVND (reference sequence). In DNA, the CDR3 is TGTGCCAGTAGAAACAGGAGTAATGAAAAACTGTTTTTT. Protein sequence: CASRNRSNEKLFF.

The sample holds a few counts of this clone. The J gene is TRBJ2-2, the V gene TRBV11-3, with D possibly matching TRBD1 (5 bases). Germline V gene sequence: CDR1 SGHNT, CDR2 YENEEA. The V gene lost 6 bases and the J gene lost 2 bases, with 13 bases spanning the gap. The length of the CDR3 is 15 residues. The CDR3 sequence is CASSPGIGNTGELFF. The CDR3 coding sequence is TGTGCCAGCAGTCCAGGGATCGGTAACACCGGGGAGCTGTTTTTT.

This clone was counted between two and nine times. The chain recombines TRBV2 with TRBJ2-7, with D hard to call. Germline CDR1 is SNHLY and CDR2 is FYNNEI. This CDR3 has 12 residues. Trimming took off 7 bases at V and 4 bases at J, with 11 bases between the two ends. CDR3 nucleotide sequence: TGTGCCAGCAAGCGATACAATTACGAGCAGTACTTC. Translation gives CASKRYNYEQYF.

This clone was seen just once. CDR3 in DNA: TGTGCCAGTAGTATCAAATCGTCGCGCGGGGGGGCAAGTGAGCAGTTCTTC. This encodes CASSIKSSRGGASEQFF. The rearrangement joins TRBV19 to TRBJ2-1, with 9 bases matching TRBD2. CDR1 is LNHDA, CDR2 SQIVND, per germline (reference sequence). The CDR3 spans 17 residues. The V and J ends lost 3 bases and 9 bases, in that order; junction bases with no gene match: 15.

V and J are TRBV3-1 (or the pseudogene TRBV3-2) and TRBJ2-2, with 7 positions matching TRBD1. The V segment lost 4 bases and the J segment 4 bases; nucleotides outside the gene matches: 6. Germline CDR1 LGHDT, CDR2 YNNKEL (reference sequence). There are 15 residues in the CDR3. CDR3 nucleotide sequence: TGTGCCAGCAGCCCACAGGGGTTGGTCACCGGGGAGCTGTTTTTT. Encoded protein: CASSPQGLVTGELFF.

The chain uses TRBV18 and TRBJ1-6, with TRBD1 as a possible D gene (6 bases). Looked up from germline, CDR1 is KGHSH and CDR2 is LQKENI. CDR3 length equals 14 residues. The V end lost 2 bases, the J end lost 7 bases, and 9 bases lay between the germline ends. The CDR3 nucleotides read TGTGCCAGCTCACCAACAACAGGGAATTCACCCCTCCACTTT. Protein: CASSPTTGNSPLHF.

The chain carries TRBV3-1 (or the pseudogene TRBV3-2) and TRBJ1-2; the match to TRBD1 covers 10 bases. V lost 1 base to trimming and J lost 2 bases; unmatched junction nucleotides: 1. Germline V gene lookup returns CDR1 LGHDT and CDR2 YNNKEL (reference sequence). The CDR3 contains 15 residues. The chain's CDR3 is CASSQGDRGNYGYTF. The CDR3 DNA follows: TGTGCCAGCAGCCAAGGGGACAGGGGAAACTATGGCTACACCTTC.

The chain joins TRBV6-5 to TRBJ2-7, with 8 nucleotides matching TRBD1. This CDR3 has 15 amino acids. Losses at the gene ends were 4 bases for V and 0 bases for J; bases not matched to a gene: 5. Per the germline V gene, CDR1 is MNHEY and CDR2 is SVGAGI. CDR3 nucleotides: TGTGCCAGCAGTTCCGGACAGGGTTTCTCCTACGAGCAGTACTTC. Translating it yields CASSSGQGFSYEQYF.

The rearrangement links TRBV12-5 to TRBJ1-2; unclear D gene. In germline, CDR1 is LGHNT, CDR2 FRNRAP. There are 12 residues in the CDR3. Trimming left V 6 bases short and J 1 base short, with 6 bases between. The CDR3 is CASGYSNYGYTF. The CDR3 nucleotides are TGTGCTAGTGGCTACAGTAACTATGGCTACACCTTC.

The V and J genes are TRBV15 and TRBJ2-5; D is undetermined. The CDR3 contains 16 residues. Germline lookup yields CDR1 LNHNV and CDR2 YYDKDF (reference sequence). V was shortened by 1 base and J by 1 base, with 13 bases between the two germline ends. CDR3 protein: CATSRGSRRFQETQYF. The DNA of the CDR3 is TGTGCCACCAGCAGAGGGTCGCGAAGATTCCAAGAGACCCAGTACTTC.

J is TRBJ1-4 and V is TRBV28; 8 bases map to TRBD1. Germline-derived CDR1 and CDR2 are MDHEN and SYDVKM. This CDR3 contains 14 residues. The ends lost 5 bases at V and 4 bases at J; junction bases unmatched: 3. The CDR3 DNA sequence: TGTGCCAGCAGTGCAGGGGGCCTTAATGAAAAACTGTTTTTT. Amino acids: CASSAGGLNEKLFF.

The J gene is TRBJ2-6, the V gene TRBV19, with D possibly TRBD1 on 5 matching bases. Germline V gene data show CDR1 as LNHDA and CDR2 as SQIVND (reference sequence). This CDR3 has 16 residues. Trimming removed 7 bases from V and 0 bases from J, with 13 bases in between. CDR3 sequence reads: CASTWGASSGANVLTF. The CDR3 DNA reads TGTGCCAGTACGTGGGGCGCGAGCTCTGGGGCCAACGTCCTGACTTTC.

The chain uses TRBV4-3 and TRBJ2-3, with D possibly TRBD2 on 5 matching bases. Trimming pared 3 bases from V and 0 bases from J, leaving 7 bases between. Germline CDR1 reads LGHNA; CDR2 reads YSLEER. This CDR3 contains 14 residues. The CDR3 nucleotides are TGCGCCAGCAGCCACCTAGCTAGCACAGATACGCAGTATTTT. It translates to CASSHLASTDTQYF.

This clone was found a few times. The gene calls are TRBV7-2 and TRBJ2-1; the match to TRBD2 covers 13 bases. CDR1 is SGHTA and CDR2 is FQGNSA in the germline V gene. This CDR3 is built from 15 residues. The V gene end was trimmed by 5 bases and the J gene end by 10 bases; junction bases not matched to a gene: 8. Here the CDR3 reads CASSPGLAGEGEQFF. CDR3 sequence (DNA): TGTGCCAGCAGCCCAGGACTAGCGGGGGAGGGGGAGCAGTTCTTC.

The CDR3 loop reads CASSEGRITEAFF. The CDR3 DNA sequence: TGTGCCAGCAGCGAGGGTAGGATCACTGAAGCTTTCTTT. V usage is TRBV3-1 (or the pseudogene TRBV3-2) and J usage is TRBJ1-1; unclear D gene. Deletions cut 5 bases from V and 4 bases from J, with 11 bases between. Germline-derived CDR1 and CDR2 are LGHDT and YNNKEL (reference sequence). CDR3 length equals 13 residues.

This clone is a singleton in its sample. The chain links TRBV27 to TRBJ2-1; no reliable D call. In germline, CDR1 is MNHEY, CDR2 SMNVEV (reference sequence). V was shortened by 4 bases and J by 9 bases, with 13 bases between the two germline ends. The CDR3 is 13 amino acids. In DNA, the CDR3 is TGTGCCAGCAGTTCACTCTTGCATGGTGAGCAGTTCTTC. This encodes CASSSLLHGEQFF.

V usage is TRBV2 and J usage is TRBJ1-5, with D perhaps TRBD1 (6 bases). Per the germline V gene, CDR1 is SNHLY and CDR2 is FYNNEI. The CDR3 has 15 amino acids. Trimming took 4 bases from V and 4 from J, leaving 14 bases between them. As DNA, the CDR3 is TGTGCCAGCAGTGGGCAGGGGAAGATGAATCAGCCCCAGCATTTT. Amino acids: CASSGQGKMNQPQHF.

This chain joins TRBV30 and TRBJ1-6; TRBD1 matches at 7 bases. This CDR3 contains 14 residues. With 4 bases clipped from V and 9 bases from J, the junction kept 9 bases outside the gene matches. Germline CDR1 and CDR2: GTSNPN and SVGIG (reference sequence). This CDR3 is CAWNKGAGRSPLHF. The CDR3 DNA is TGTGCCTGGAACAAGGGGGCGGGACGTTCACCCCTCCACTTT. The full variable domain, with the rest looked up from reference TRBV30 and TRBJ1-6, is SQTIHQWPATLVQPVGSPLSLECTVEGTSNPNLYWYRQAAGRGLQLLFYSVGIGQISSEVPQNLSASRPQDRQFILSSKKLLLSDSGFYLCAWNKGAGRSPLHFGNGTRLTVT.

The V gene is TRBV4-3, the J gene TRBJ1-4; the match to TRBD1 covers 7 bases. From germline, CDR1 is LGHNA and CDR2 YSLEER. The CDR3 runs to 15 residues. Trimming took 1 base from V and 7 from J; bases not matched to a gene: 6. CDR3 DNA: TGCGCCAGCAGCCAAGCCTGGCAGGGGGGTGAAAAACTGTTTTTT. Its translation: CASSQAWQGGEKLFF.

This sequence joins TRBV9 and TRBJ2-3; 9 nucleotides line up with TRBD2. From germline, CDR1 is SGDLS and CDR2 YYNGEE. V was clipped by 0 bases and J by 2 bases; unmatched bases: 10. The CDR3 extends over 18 amino acids. CDR3 loop: CASSVEGSGGIFTDTQYF. CDR3 in DNA: TGTGCCAGCAGCGTAGAAGGTAGCGGGGGTATCTTCACAGATACGCAGTATTTT.

The chain couples TRBV29-1 to TRBJ2-2; TRBD2 agrees at 7 bases. This CDR3 contains 14 residues. The J segment lost 6 bases and the V segment lost 3 bases, leaving 7 bases of the junction unmatched. Germline V gives CDR1 SQVTM, CDR2 ANQGSEA. CDR3: CSVDWGGGAGELFF. In DNA form, the CDR3 reads TGCAGCGTTGATTGGGGCGGGGGAGCCGGGGAGCTGTTTTTT.

The CDR3 loop is CASSVFRNTDTQYF. For the CDR3, the DNA is TGTGCCAGCAGCGTCTTCAGAAATACAGATACGCAGTATTTT. The gene calls are TRBV9 and TRBJ2-3; D remains ambiguous. CDR1 is SGDLS and CDR2 is YYNGEE in the germline V gene. V lost 2 bases and J lost 3, with 10 bases in between. This CDR3 contains 14 residues. The full variable domain, in which reference TRBV9 and TRBJ2-3 provide the parts outside the CDR3, is DSGVTQTPKHLITATGQRVTLRCSPRSGDLSVYWYQQSLDQGLQFLIQYYNGEERAKGNILERFSAQQFPDLHSELNLSSLELGDSALYFCASSVFRNTDTQYFGPGTRLTVL.

The V gene is TRBV6-5, the J gene TRBJ1-1, with a tentative D call TRBD1 (6 bases). Per the germline V gene, CDR1 is MNHEY and CDR2 is SVGAGI. The V end was cut by 2 bases, the J end by 5 bases, with 18 bases between. The CDR3 is 16 amino acids. CDR3 region: CASSYAGARVKTEAFF. In DNA form, the CDR3 reads TGTGCCAGCAGTTACGCGGGGGCCAGGGTAAAGACTGAAGCTTTCTTT.

The gene calls are TRBV4-1 and TRBJ2-1; 10 bases are a match to TRBD2. This CDR3 contains 16 residues. CDR1 is MGHRA, CDR2 YSYEKL, per germline. Trimming removed 4 bases from V and 0 bases from J; junction bases left unmatched: 3. For the CDR3, the DNA is TGCGCCAGCAGCCCACAGCGGGGGGGCTCCTACAATGAGCAGTTCTTC. Translated, it gives CASSPQRGGSYNEQFF.

The chain is built from TRBV7-2 and TRBJ2-7, with 12 nucleotides matching TRBD2. J lost 2 bases, V lost 3 bases, and 5 bases had no gene match. This CDR3 region has 16 residues. CDR1 SGHTA and CDR2 FQGNSA come from the germline V gene. The CDR3 loop reads CASSFTSGGLAYEQYF. Here the CDR3 DNA reads TGTGCCAGCAGCTTTACTAGCGGGGGGTTGGCCTACGAGCAGTACTTC. Based on the CDR3 plus reference TRBV7-2 and TRBJ2-7, the full variable domain is GAGVSQSPSNKVTEKGKDVELRCDPISGHTALYWYRQSLGQGLEFLIYFQGNSAPDKSGLPSDRFSAERTGGSVSTLTIQRTQQEDSAVYLCASSFTSGGLAYEQYFGPGTRLTVT.

The V gene is TRBV5-4, the J gene TRBJ2-3; the match to TRBD1 covers 8 bases. The CDR3 is 14 amino acids. The J segment lost 4 bases and the V segment lost 4 bases, leaving 5 bases of the junction unmatched. The germline V gene has CDR1 SGHNT and CDR2 YYREEE (reference sequence). Here the CDR3 reads CASSPGQGPDTQYF. The CDR3 DNA reads TGTGCCAGCAGCCCTGGACAGGGCCCAGATACGCAGTATTTT.